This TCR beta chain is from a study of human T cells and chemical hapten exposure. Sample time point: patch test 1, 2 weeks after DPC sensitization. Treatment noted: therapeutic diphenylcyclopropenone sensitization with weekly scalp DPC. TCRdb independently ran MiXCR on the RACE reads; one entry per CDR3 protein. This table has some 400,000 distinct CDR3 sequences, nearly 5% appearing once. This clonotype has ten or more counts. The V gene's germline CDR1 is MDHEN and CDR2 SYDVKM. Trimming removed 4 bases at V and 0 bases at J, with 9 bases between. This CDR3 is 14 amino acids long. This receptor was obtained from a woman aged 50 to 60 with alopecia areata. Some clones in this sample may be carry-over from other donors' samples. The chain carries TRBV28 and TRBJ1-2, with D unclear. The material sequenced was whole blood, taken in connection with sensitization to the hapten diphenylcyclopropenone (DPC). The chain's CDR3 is CASSSLDSNYGYTF. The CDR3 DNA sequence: TGTGCCAGCAGTTCGCTGGACTCTAACTATGGCTACACCTTC.